The 11 T cell receptor beta chains below all came from one sample that was sequenced in a study of OX40 agonist ivuxolimab in advanced cancers. Libraries were prepared by immunoSEQ multiplex PCR; TCRdb keeps only in-frame clonotypes and omits some of them. The data contain approximately 84,000 clones, 90% to 95% of them seen just once; the ten biggest clones take up around 0.44%. The specimen comprised CD4+ or CD8+ T cells sorted from blood, sampled in a trial of the OX40 agonist ivuxolimab. Source of these receptors: an adult with an advanced solid tumor such as melanoma, head and neck, liver or kidney cancer.

For this clone: Other DNA sequences in the sample encode the same CDR3. J is TRBJ2-5 and V is TRBV7-6; D unresolved. The germline CDR1 and CDR2 sequences are SGHVS and FNYEAQ. CDR3 length equals 13 residues. V was pared by 2 bases and J by 5 bases, with 9 bases between. CDR3 sequence reads: CASSLTGTETQYF. The CDR3 nucleotides read TGTGCCAGCAGCTTAACCGGCACGGAGACCCAGTACTTC.

The rearrangement links TRBV7-9 to TRBJ2-3; 11 positions match TRBD2. The CDR3 spans 16 residues. V shed 5 bases, J shed 2 bases, and the junction held 6 bases outside the gene matches. Germline loops: CDR1 SEHNR, CDR2 FQNEAQ (reference sequence). Written as DNA, the CDR3 is TGTGCCAGCAGCCACCCACTAGCGGGAGACACAGATACGCAGTATTTT. The encoded protein is CASSHPLAGDTDTQYF.

The chain carries TRBV7-9 and TRBJ2-2; TRBD1 matches at 7 bases. Germline CDR1 is SEHNR and CDR2 is FQNEAQ (reference sequence). The CDR3 consists of 14 residues. V lost 5 bases to trimming and J lost 5 bases; unmatched junction nucleotides: 5. For the CDR3, the DNA is TGTGCCAGCAGCCCCTACAGGGGAACCGGGGAGCTGTTTTTT. Residues: CASSPYRGTGELFF.

This chain uses TRBV30 with TRBJ1-1, with 9 bases aligning to TRBD1. Germline V lookup: CDR1 GTSNPN, CDR2 SVGIG (reference sequence). The junction had 3 bases not matched to a gene; V was cut back by 3 bases and J by 4 bases. This CDR3 has 13 amino acids. The chain's CDR3 is CAWRGTGRTEAFF. DNA of the CDR3: TGTGCCTGGAGGGGGACAGGGCGCACTGAAGCTTTCTTT.

This clone qualifies as medium-sized. The chain recombines TRBV19 with TRBJ2-3, with D perhaps TRBD1 (6 bases). Germline values: CDR1 LNHDA, CDR2 SQIVND (reference sequence). CDR3 size: 13 residues. V shed 0 bases and J shed 5 bases, with 6 bases lying between them. Here the CDR3 DNA reads TGTGCCAGTAGTATAGACAGGGGAGATACGCAGTATTTT. Amino acid sequence: CASSIDRGDTQYF.

This clone was counted once. The chain combines TRBV29-1 with TRBJ2-1; D possibly matches TRBD1 or TRBD2 (5 bases each). The CDR3 covers 13 residues. The germline gives CDR1 SQVTM, CDR2 ANQGSEA. V dropped 6 bases and J dropped 8 bases, with 17 bases sitting between them. The CDR3 reads CSVPGSLGDEQFF. CDR3 bases: TGCAGCGTCCCCGGGTCCCTGGGGGATGAGCAGTTCTTC.

The chain couples TRBV10-1 to TRBJ2-3; D is unresolved. V lost 8 bases and J 0 bases, leaving 6 bases between the germline ends. The CDR3 length is 12 residues. Germline V gene lookup returns CDR1 WNHNN and CDR2 SYGVQD (reference sequence). This CDR3 is CASAYSTDTQYF. CDR3 coding DNA: TGCGCCAGCGCGTATAGCACAGATACGCAGTATTTT.

This rearrangement joins TRBV28 to TRBJ1-2; no firm D call. The germline V gene has CDR1 MDHEN and CDR2 SYDVKM. CDR3 length equals 12 residues. The V and J ends lost 6 bases and 2 bases respectively, with 7 bases between them. CDR3 residues: CASSSDNYGYTF. The CDR3 DNA sequence: TGTGCCAGCAGCTCGGACAACTATGGCTACACCTTC.

The table lists this clone with a count of one. This chain links TRBV7-2 with TRBJ1-1; the D gene is possibly TRBD1 (6 bases). Trimming stripped 5 bases from V and 6 bases from J, with 19 bases between. Germline V gene lookup returns CDR1 SGHTA and CDR2 FQGNSA. The length of the CDR3 is 15 residues. CDR3 nucleotides: TGTGCCAGCAGCAAATTAGGGGGATTGAGGTCTGAAGCTTTCTTT. Protein product: CASSKLGGLRSEAFF.

This clone was observed once. The J gene is TRBJ2-5, the V gene TRBV5-1, with D perhaps TRBD2 (6 bases). The CDR3 is made up of 14 amino acids. Germline CDR1 is SGHRS and CDR2 is YFSETQ. Trimming removed 1 base at V and 5 bases at J, with 12 bases between. The CDR3 loop is CASSLNPGVETQYF. CDR3 coding DNA: TGCGCCAGCAGCTTGAATCCGGGGGTGGAGACCCAGTACTTC.

The genes are TRBV28 and TRBJ2-3; D gene ambiguous. Germline assignment: CDR1 MDHEN and CDR2 SYDVKM. With 4 bases removed from V and 2 bases from J, the gap between germline ends came to 13 bases. The CDR3 is 15 amino acids. The CDR3 coding sequence is TGTGCCAGCAGTTCCTTTGGTCGGAACACAGATACGCAGTATTTT. Its protein product is CASSSFGRNTDTQYF.